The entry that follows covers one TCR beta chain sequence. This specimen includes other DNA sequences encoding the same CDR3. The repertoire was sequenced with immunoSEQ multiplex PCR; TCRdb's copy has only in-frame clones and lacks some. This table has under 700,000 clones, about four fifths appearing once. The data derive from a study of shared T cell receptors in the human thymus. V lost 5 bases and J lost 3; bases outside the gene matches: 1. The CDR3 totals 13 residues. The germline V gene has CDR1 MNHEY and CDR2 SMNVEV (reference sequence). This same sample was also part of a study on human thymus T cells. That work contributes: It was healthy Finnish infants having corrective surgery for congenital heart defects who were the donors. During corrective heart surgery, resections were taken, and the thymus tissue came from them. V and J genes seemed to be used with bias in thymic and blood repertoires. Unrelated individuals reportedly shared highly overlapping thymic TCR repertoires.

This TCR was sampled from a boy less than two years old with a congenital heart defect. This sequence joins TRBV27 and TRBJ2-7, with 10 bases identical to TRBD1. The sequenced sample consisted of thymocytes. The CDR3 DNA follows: TGTGCCAGCAGTGGGACAGGGGTCTACGAGCAGTACTTC. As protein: CASSGTGVYEQYF.